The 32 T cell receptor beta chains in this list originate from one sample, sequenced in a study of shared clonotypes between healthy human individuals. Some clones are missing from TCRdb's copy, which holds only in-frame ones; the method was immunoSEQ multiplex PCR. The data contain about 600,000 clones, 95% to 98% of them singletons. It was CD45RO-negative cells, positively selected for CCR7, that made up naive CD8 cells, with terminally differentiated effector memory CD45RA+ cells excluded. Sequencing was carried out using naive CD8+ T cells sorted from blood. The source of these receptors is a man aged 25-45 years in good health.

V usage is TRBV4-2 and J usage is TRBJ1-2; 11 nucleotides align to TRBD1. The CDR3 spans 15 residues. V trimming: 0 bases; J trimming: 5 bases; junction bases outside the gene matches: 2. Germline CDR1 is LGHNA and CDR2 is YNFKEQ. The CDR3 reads CASSQEGTGGYGYTF. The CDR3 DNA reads TGTGCCAGCAGCCAAGAAGGGACAGGGGGGTATGGCTACACCTTC.

CDR3 coding DNA: TGTGCCAGCAGCAGCGGACAGGGGTTTTCCTACGAGCAGTACTTC. Its translation is CASSSGQGFSYEQYF. The rearrangement uses TRBV5-4 and TRBJ2-7; 9 bases are shared with TRBD1. Germline V gene data show CDR1 as SGHNT and CDR2 as YYREEE (reference sequence). V gave up 4 bases and J gave up 1 base; unmatched junction bases: 6. The CDR3 is made up of 15 amino acids.

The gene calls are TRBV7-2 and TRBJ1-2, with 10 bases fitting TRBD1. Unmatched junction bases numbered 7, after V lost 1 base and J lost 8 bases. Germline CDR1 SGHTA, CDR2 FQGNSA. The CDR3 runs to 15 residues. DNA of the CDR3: TGTGCCAGCAGCTTAGGGCCCGGGACAGGGGAAGGCTACACCTTC. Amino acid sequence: CASSLGPGTGEGYTF.

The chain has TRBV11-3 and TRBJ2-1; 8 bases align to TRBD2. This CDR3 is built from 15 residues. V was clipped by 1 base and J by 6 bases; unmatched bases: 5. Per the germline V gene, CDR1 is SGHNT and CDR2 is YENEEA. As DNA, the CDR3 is TGTGCCAGCAGCTTAGTAACTAGCGGCATCAATGAGCAGTTCTTC. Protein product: CASSLVTSGINEQFF.

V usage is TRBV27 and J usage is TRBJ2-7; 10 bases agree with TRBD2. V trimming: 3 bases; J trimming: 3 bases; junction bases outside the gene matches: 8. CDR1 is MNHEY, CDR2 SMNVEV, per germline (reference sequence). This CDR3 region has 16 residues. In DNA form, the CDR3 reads TGTGCCAGCAGTTTCACCGGGACTAGCGATTACTACGAGCAGTACTTC. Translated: CASSFTGTSDYYEQYF.

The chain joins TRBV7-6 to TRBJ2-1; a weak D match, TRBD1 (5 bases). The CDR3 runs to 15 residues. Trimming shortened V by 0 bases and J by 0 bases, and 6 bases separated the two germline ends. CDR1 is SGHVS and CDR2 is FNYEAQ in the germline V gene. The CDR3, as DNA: TGTGCCAGCAGCTTAGCTGACAGCTCCTACAATGAGCAGTTCTTC. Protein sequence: CASSLADSSYNEQFF.

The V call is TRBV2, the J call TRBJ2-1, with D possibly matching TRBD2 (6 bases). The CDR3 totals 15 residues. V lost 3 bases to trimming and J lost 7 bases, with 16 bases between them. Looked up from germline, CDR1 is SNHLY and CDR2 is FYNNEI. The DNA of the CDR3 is TGTGCCAGCAGTGAGTGGCGCGGAGGGGCGAATGAGCAGTTCTTC. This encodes CASSEWRGGANEQFF.

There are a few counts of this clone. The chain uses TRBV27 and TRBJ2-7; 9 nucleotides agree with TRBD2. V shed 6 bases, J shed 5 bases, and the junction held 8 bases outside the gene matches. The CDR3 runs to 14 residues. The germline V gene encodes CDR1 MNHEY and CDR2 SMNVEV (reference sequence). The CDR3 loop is CASSLSGRPHEQYF. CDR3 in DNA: TGTGCCAGCAGCCTCAGCGGGAGGCCACACGAGCAGTACTTC.

CDR3 sequence: CSARGALSGELFF. CDR3 in DNA: TGCAGCGCCAGGGGCGCACTATCCGGGGAGCTGTTTTTT. The chain employs TRBV29-1 and TRBJ2-2; weak D call: TRBD1 (6 bases). The CDR3 extends over 13 amino acids. CDR1 and CDR2 from the germline V gene are SQVTM and ANQGSEA. V was clipped by 7 bases and J by 6 bases, with 15 bases between them.

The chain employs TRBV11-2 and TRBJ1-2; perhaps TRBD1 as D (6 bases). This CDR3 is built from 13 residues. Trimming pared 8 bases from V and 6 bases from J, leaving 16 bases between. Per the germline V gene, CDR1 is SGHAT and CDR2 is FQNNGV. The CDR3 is CASRQEPVDGYTF. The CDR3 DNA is TGTGCCAGCCGACAGGAACCAGTAGATGGCTACACCTTC.

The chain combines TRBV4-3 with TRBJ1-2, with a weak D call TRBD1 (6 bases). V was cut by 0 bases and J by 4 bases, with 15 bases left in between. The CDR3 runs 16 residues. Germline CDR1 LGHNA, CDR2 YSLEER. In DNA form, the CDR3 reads TGCGCCAGCAGCCAAGATTTGGGCGGACAGCTCTATGGCTACACCTTC. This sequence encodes CASSQDLGGQLYGYTF.

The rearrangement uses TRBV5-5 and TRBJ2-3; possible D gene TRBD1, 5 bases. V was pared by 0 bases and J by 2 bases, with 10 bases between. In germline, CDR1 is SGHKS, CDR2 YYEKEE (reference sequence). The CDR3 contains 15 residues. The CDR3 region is CASSLEQGHTDTQYF. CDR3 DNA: TGTGCCAGCAGCTTGGAGCAGGGCCACACAGATACGCAGTATTTT.

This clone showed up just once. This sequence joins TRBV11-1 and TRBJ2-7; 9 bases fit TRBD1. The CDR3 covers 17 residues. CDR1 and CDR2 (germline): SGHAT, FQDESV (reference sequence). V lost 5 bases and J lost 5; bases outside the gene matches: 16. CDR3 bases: TGTGCCAGCAGCCCCGGACCTCACAGGGGGCGGCAGGACGAGCAGTACTTC. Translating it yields CASSPGPHRGRQDEQYF.

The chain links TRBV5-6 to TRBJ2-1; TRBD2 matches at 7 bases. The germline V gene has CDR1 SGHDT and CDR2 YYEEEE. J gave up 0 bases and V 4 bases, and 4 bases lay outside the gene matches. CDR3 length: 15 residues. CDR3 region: CASSPTGGSYNEQFF. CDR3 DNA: TGTGCCAGCAGCCCGACGGGGGGCTCCTACAATGAGCAGTTCTTC.

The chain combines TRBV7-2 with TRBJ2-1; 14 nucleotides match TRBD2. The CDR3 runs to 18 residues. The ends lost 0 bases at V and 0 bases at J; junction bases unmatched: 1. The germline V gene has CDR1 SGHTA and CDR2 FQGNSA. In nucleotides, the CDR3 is TGTGCCAGCAGCTTAGCGGGGACTAGCGGGAGCTCCTACAATGAGCAGTTCTTC. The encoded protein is CASSLAGTSGSSYNEQFF. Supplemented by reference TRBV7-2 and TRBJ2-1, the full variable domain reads GAGVSQSPSNKVTEKGKDVELRCDPISGHTALYWYRQSLGQGLEFLIYFQGNSAPDKSGLPSDRFSAERTGGSVSTLTIQRTQQEDSAVYLCASSLAGTSGSSYNEQFFGPGTRLTVL.

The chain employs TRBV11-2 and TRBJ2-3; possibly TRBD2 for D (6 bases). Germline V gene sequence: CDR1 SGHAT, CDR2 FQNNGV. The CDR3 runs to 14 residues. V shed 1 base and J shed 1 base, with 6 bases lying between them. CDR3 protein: CASSLAGGTDTQYF. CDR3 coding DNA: TGTGCCAGCAGCTTAGCGGGAGGCACAGATACGCAGTATTTT.

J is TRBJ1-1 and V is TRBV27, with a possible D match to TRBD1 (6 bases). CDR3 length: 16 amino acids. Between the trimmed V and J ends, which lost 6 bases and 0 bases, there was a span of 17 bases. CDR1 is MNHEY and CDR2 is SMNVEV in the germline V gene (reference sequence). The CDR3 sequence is CASRFTGMGLNTEAFF. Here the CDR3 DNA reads TGTGCCAGCAGGTTCACAGGGATGGGGTTGAACACTGAAGCTTTCTTT.

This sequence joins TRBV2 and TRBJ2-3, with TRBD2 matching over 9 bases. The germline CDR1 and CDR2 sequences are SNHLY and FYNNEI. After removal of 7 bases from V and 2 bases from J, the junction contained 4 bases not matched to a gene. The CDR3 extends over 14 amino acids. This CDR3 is CASNRLAATDTQYF. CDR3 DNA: TGTGCCAGCAACCGACTAGCGGCCACAGATACGCAGTATTTT.

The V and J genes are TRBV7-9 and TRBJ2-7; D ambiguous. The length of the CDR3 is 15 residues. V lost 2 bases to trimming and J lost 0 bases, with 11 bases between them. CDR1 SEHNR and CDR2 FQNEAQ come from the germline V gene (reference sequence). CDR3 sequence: CASSLNPARSYEQYF. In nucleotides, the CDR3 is TGTGCCAGCAGCTTAAATCCAGCCCGCTCCTACGAGCAGTACTTC. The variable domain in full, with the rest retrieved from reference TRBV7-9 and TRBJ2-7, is DTGVSQNPRHKITKRGQNVTFRCDPISEHNRLYWYRQTLGQGPEFLTYFQNEAQLEKSRLLSDRFSAERPKGSFSTLEIQRTEQGDSAMYLCASSLNPARSYEQYFGPGTRLTVT.

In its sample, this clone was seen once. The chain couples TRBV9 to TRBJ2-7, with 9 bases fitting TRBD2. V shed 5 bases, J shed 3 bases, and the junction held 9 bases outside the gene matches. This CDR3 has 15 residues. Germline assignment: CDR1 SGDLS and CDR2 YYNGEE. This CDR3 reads CASSRAAGGLYEQYF. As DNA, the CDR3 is TGTGCCAGCAGTCGGGCTGCGGGAGGGCTCTACGAGCAGTACTTC.

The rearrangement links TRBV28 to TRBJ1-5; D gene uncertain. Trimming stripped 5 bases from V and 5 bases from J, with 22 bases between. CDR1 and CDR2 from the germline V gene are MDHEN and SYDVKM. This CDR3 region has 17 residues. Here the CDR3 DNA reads TGTGCCAGCAGTCCGTTTTATCCTGACGGGGTACATCAGCCCCAGCATTTT. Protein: CASSPFYPDGVHQPQHF. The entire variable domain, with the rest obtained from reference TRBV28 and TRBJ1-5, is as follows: DVKVTQSSRYLVKRTGEKVFLECVQDMDHENMFWYRQDPGLGLRLIYFSYDVKMKEKGDIPEGYSVSREKKERFSLILESASTNQTSMYLCASSPFYPDGVHQPQHFGDGTRLSIL.

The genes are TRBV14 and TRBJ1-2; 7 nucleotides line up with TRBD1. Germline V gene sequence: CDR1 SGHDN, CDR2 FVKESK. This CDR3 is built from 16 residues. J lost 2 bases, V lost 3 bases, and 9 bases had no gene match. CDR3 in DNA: TGTGCCAGCAGCCACCTTCAGACAGGGACGAACTATGGCTACACCTTC. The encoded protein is CASSHLQTGTNYGYTF. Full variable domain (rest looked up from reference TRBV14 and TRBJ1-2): EAGVTQFPSHSVIEKGQTVTLRCDPISGHDNLYWYRRVMGKEIKFLLHFVKESKQDESGMPNNRFLAERTGGTYSTLKVQPAELEDSGVYFCASSHLQTGTNYGYTFGSGTRLTVV.

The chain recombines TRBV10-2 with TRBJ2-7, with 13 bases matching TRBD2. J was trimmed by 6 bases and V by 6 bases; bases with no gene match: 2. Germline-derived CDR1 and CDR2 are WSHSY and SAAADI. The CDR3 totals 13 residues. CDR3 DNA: TGCGCCAGCAGCGGACTAGCGGGAGCCGAGCAGTACTTC. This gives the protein CASSGLAGAEQYF.

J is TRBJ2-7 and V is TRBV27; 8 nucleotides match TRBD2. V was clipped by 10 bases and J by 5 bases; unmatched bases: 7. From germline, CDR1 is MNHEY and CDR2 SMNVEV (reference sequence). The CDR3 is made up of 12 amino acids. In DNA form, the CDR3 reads TGTGCCACAGGTCGTAGCGGGAACGAGCAGTACTTC. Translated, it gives CATGRSGNEQYF.

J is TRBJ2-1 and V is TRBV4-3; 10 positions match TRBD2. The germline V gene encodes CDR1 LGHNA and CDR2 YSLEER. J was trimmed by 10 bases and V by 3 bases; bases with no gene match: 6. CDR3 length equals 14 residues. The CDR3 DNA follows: TGCGCCAGCAGCCAGGTTAGCGGGAGGTCGGAGCAGTTCTTC. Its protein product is CASSQVSGRSEQFF.

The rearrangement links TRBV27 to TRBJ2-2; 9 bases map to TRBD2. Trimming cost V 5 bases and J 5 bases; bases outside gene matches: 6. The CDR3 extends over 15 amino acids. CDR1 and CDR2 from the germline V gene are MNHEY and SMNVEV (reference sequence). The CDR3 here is CASSKRLAVTGELFF. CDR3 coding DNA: TGTGCCAGCAGTAAGAGACTAGCGGTTACCGGGGAGCTGTTTTTT.

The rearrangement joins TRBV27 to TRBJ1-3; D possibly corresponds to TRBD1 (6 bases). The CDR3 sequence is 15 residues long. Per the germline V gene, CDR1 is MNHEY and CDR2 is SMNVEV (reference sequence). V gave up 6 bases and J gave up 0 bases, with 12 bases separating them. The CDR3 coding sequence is TGTGCCAGCAGATACAGGGCAAACTCTGGAAACACCATATATTTT. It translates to CASRYRANSGNTIYF.

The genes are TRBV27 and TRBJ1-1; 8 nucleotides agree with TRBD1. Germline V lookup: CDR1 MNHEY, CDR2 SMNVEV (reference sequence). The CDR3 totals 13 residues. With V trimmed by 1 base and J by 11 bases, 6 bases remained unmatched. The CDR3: CASSLWQGANAFF. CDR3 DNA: TGTGCCAGCAGTTTATGGCAGGGGGCGAATGCTTTCTTT.

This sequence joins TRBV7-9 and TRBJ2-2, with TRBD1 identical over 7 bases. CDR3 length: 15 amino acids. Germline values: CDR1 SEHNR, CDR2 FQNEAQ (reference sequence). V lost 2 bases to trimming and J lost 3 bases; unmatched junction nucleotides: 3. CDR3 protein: CASSLWDSDTGELFF. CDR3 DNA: TGTGCCAGCAGCTTATGGGACAGTGACACCGGGGAGCTGTTTTTT.

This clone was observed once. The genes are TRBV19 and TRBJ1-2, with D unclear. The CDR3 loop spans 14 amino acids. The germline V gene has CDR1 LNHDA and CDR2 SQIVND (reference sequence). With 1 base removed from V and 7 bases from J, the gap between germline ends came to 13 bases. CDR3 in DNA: TGTGCCAGTAGTATAGTCGGCCCCTTGGCTGGCTACACCTTC. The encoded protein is CASSIVGPLAGYTF.

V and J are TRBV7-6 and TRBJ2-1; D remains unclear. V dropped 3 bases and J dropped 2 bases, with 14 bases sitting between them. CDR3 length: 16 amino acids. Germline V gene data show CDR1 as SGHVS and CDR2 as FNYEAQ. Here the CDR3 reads CASSFSHGPPYNEQFF. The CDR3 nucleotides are TGTGCCAGCAGCTTTTCCCACGGGCCCCCCTACAATGAGCAGTTCTTC. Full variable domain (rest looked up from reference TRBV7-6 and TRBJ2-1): GAGVSQSPRYKVTKRGQDVALRCDPISGHVSLYWYRQALGQGPEFLTYFNYEAQQDKSGLPNDRFSAERPEGSISTLTIQRTEQRDSAMYRCASSFSHGPPYNEQFFGPGTRLTVL.

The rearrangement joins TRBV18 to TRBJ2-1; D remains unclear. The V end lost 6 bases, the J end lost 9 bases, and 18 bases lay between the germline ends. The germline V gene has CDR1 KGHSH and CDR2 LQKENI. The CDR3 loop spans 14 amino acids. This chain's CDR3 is CASSPRPAPGEQFF. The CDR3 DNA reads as TGTGCCAGCTCTCCTAGGCCCGCACCGGGTGAGCAGTTCTTC. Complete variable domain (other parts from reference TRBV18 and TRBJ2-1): NAGVMQNPRHLVRRRGQEARLRCSPMKGHSHVYWYRQLPEEGLKFMVYLQKENIIDESGMPKERFSAEFPKEGPSILRIQQVVRGDSAAYFCASSPRPAPGEQFFGPGTRLTVL.